Here is one TCR beta chain with its context. Germline V lookup: CDR1 LGHNA, CDR2 YSLEER. The CDR3 spans 13 residues. The V gene lost 4 bases and the J gene lost 7 bases, with 13 bases spanning the gap. This entry comes from a study of blood T cell repertoires in COVID-19. Study information: Researchers got acute and convalescent COVID-19 samples from the United States, Italy and Spain. T cells, B-cell-depleted T cells, or PBMCs provided the cDNA or gDNA that served as material.

In the authors' methods: Quantification of nucleated cells was approximated via reference gene primer amplification. Repertoires were generated with immunoSEQ multiplex PCR, while TCRdb's copy carries only in-frame clones and drops some. V and J calls and clone size are as listed in that table; D and trimming were resolved from the DNA. The table has over 150,000 clones, 70% to 85% seen once. This clonotype originated in a human donor with acute or convalescent COVID-19. The donor label of this sample is uncertain. The chain recombines TRBV4-3 with TRBJ1-2, with D possibly TRBD1 on 5 matching bases. Sequences were obtained from peripheral blood. CDR3 bases: TGCGCCAGCAGCCCCGGGAGGGGTTTTGGCTACACCTTC. Translated: CASSPGRGFGYTF.